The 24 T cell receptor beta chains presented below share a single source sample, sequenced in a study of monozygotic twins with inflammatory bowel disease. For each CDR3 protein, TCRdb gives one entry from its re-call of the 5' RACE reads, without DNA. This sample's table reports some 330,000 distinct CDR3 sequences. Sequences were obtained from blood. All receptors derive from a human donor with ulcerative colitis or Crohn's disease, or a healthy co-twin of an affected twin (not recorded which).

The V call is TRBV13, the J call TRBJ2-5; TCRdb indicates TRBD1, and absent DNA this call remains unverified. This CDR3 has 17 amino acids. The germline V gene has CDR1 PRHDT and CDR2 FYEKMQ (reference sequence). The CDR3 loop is CASSLTIKRAGRETQYF.

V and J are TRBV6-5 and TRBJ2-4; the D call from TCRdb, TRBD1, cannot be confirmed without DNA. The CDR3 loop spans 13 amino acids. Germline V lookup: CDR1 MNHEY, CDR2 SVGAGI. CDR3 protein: CASRPGQGNIQYF.

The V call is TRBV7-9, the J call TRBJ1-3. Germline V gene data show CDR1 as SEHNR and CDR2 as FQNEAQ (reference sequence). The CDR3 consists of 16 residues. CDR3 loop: CASSTRITATGNTIYF.

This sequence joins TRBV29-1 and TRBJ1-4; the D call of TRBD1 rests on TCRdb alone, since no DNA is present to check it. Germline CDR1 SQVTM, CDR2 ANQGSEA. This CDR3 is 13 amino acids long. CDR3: CSARPDTHEKLFF.

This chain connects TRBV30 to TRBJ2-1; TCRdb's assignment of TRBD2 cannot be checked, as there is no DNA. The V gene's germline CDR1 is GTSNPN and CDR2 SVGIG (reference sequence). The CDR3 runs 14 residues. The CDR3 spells CAWAGTPFYNEQFF.

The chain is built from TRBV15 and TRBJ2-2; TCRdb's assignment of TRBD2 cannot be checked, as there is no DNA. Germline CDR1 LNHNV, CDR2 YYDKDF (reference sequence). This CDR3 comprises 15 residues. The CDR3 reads CATSRPSSPPGELFF.

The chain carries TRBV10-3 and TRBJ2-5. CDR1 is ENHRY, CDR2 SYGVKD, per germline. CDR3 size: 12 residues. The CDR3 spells CAIRDLKETQYF.

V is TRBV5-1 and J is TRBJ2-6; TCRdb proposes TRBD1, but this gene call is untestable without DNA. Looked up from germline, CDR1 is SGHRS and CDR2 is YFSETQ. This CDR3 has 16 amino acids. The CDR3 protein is CASSLGRGAGANVLTF.

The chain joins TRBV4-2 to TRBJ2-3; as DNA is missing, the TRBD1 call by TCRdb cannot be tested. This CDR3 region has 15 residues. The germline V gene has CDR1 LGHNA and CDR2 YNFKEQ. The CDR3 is CASSQVTTGEVAQYF.

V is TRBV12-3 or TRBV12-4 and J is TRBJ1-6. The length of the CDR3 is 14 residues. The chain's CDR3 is CASRGTKGSSPLHF.

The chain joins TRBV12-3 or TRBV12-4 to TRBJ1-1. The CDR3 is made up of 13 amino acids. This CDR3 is CASSLGPNTEAFF.

The CDR3 sequence: CASSQGRWGTQETQYF. The rearrangement links TRBV4-2 to TRBJ2-5; TCRdb lists TRBD1, though no DNA is available to test this call. Germline values: CDR1 LGHNA, CDR2 YNFKEQ. This CDR3 has 16 residues.

CDR3 protein: CASSPEGDQPQHF. The genes are TRBV27 and TRBJ1-5; checking the TCRdb D call of TRBD1 is not possible without DNA. The CDR3 length is 13 residues. The V gene's germline CDR1 is MNHEY and CDR2 SMNVEV (reference sequence).

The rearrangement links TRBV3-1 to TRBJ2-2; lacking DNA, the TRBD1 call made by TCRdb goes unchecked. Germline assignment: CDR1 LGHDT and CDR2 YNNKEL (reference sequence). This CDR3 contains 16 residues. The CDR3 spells CASSYYGTGYTGELFF.

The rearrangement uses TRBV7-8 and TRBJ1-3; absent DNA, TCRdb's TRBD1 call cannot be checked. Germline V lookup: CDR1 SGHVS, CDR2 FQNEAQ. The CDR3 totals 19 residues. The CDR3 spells CASSLAGTGGYNSGNTIYF.

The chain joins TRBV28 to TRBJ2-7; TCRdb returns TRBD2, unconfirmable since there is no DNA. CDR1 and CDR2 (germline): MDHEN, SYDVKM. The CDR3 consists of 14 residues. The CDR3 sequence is CASSFDSGSFEQYF.

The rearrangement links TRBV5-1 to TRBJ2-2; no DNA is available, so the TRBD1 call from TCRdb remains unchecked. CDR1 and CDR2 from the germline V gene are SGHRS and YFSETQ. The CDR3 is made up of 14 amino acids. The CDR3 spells CASSTGHSTGELFF.

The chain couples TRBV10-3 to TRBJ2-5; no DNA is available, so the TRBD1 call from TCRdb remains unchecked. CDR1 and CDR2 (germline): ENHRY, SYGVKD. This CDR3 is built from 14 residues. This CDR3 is CAISGKRDQETQYF.

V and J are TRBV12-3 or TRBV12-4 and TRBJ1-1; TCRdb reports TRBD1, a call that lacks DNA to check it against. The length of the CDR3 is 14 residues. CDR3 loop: CASSPRTGNTEAFF.

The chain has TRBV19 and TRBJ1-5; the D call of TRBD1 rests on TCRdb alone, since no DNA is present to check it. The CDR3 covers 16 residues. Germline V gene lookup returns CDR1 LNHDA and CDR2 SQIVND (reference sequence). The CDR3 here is CASSLEPRGSNQPQHF.

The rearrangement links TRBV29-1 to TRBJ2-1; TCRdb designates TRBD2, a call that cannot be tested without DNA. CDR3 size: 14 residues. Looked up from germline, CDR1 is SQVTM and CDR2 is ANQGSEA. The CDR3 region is CSVDGGGAVNEQFF.

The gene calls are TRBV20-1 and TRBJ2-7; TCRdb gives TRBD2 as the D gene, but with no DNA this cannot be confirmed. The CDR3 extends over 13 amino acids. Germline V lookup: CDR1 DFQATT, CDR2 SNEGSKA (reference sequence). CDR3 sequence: CSGGIGGIYEQYF.

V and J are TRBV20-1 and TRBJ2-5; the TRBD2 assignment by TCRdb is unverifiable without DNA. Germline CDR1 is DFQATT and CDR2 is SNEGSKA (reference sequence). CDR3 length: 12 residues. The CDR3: CSASRGLETQYF.

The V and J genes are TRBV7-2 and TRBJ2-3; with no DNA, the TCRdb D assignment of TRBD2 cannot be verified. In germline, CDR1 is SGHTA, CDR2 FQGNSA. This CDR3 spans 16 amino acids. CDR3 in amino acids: CASSLTSGRGTDTQYF.